The clone carrying this T cell receptor (beta chain) was seen many times. The CDR3 consists of 15 residues. Unmatched junction bases numbered 11, after V lost 4 bases and J lost 8 bases. CDR1 is MNHEY, CDR2 SVGAGI, per germline. The source of the sample is a study of T-cell memory formation after mild COVID-19. TCRdb re-analysed the 5' RACE reads in MiXCR, keeping a single row per CDR3 protein. In the table there are 250,000 to 300,000 distinct CDR3 sequences, roughly 17% of which are singletons. The TCR comes from a man aged 18 to 30 who had mild COVID-19 (a few samples of this study predate the infection). Cell type and time point are not known. The chain is built from TRBV6-5 and TRBJ1-2; 9 positions agree with TRBD1. The specimen was PBMCs or a T cell subset sorted from them (not recorded which). For the CDR3, the DNA is TGTGCCAGCAGTTCAACGTCGGGGACAGGGCAAGGCTACACCTTC. It is translated as CASSSTSGTGQGYTF.